What follows are 9 T cell receptor beta chains derived from one specimen sequenced in a study of blood T cell repertoires in COVID-19 (dated by TCRdb to 2018 to 2020). Library preparation was by the immunoSEQ multiplex PCR assay. TCRdb retrieved this table from immuneACCESS and kept in-frame rearrangements only. Not all clones are present; in checked studies, unresolved V genes account for under half, and no reason is known for the remainder. Counted in this sample were roughly 160,000 clones; around 80% of them appeared once. About 3.4% of the sample belongs to the ten largest clones. The sample was PBMCs or T cells enriched from blood (not recorded which). Source of these receptors: an older woman who had recovered from COVID-19.

The V call is TRBV30, the J call TRBJ2-1; 14 bases line up with TRBD2. The CDR3 totals 18 residues. V was clipped by 2 bases and J by 2 bases; unmatched bases: 8. Germline CDR1 is GTSNPN and CDR2 is SVGIG (reference sequence). Here the CDR3 reads CAWSPGLAGVLPYNEQFF. For the CDR3, the DNA is TGTGCCTGGAGTCCGGGACTAGCGGGGGTCTTGCCCTACAATGAGCAGTTCTTC.

The chain joins TRBV27 to TRBJ2-1, with D possibly TRBD2 on 5 matching bases. The V and J ends lost 7 bases and 1 base respectively, with 14 bases between them. Germline values: CDR1 MNHEY, CDR2 SMNVEV (reference sequence). This CDR3 is built from 15 residues. This CDR3 reads CASKAGVLSYNEQFF. The CDR3 DNA is TGTGCCAGCAAGGCGGGCGTCCTATCCTACAATGAGCAGTTCTTC.

This chain links TRBV5-1 with TRBJ2-7, with 8 positions matching TRBD2. From germline, CDR1 is SGHRS and CDR2 YFSETQ. The CDR3 is 15 amino acids. V lost 0 bases, J lost 1 base, and 3 bases stayed unmatched. CDR3 sequence: CASSLVIAGSYEQYF. For the CDR3, the DNA is TGCGCCAGCAGCTTGGTAATAGCGGGGTCCTACGAGCAGTACTTC.

The chain links TRBV19 to TRBJ1-4; D may be TRBD1 (5 bases). The CDR3 contains 10 residues. Germline V gives CDR1 LNHDA, CDR2 SQIVND (reference sequence). The V and J ends lost 7 bases and 10 bases respectively, with 7 bases between them. The CDR3 loop reads CASTDRKLFF. DNA for the CDR3: TGTGCCAGTACCGACAGAAAACTGTTTTTT.

The chain is built from TRBV7-8 and TRBJ2-2; 10 nucleotides agree with TRBD2. This CDR3 comprises 15 residues. Losses at the gene ends were 3 bases for V and 5 bases for J; bases not matched to a gene: 3. Looked up from germline, CDR1 is SGHVS and CDR2 is FQNEAQ. In DNA form, the CDR3 reads TGTGCCAGCAGCTTGCGGACTAGCGGTACCGGGGAGCTGTTTTTT. Amino acids: CASSLRTSGTGELFF.

Only one count was recorded for this clone. The chain links TRBV11-3 to TRBJ2-7, with D uncertain. CDR1 is SGHNT and CDR2 is YENEEA in the germline V gene. V was pared by 1 base and J by 0 bases, with 7 bases between. The CDR3 consists of 14 residues. The CDR3 nucleotides read TGTGCCAGCAGCTTAGCTCCGGGCTCCTACGAGCAGTACTTC. Residues: CASSLAPGSYEQYF. The full variable domain, completed using reference TRBV11-3 and TRBJ2-7, is EAGVVQSPRYKIIEKKQPVAFWCNPISGHNTLYWYLQNLGQGPELLIRYENEEAVDDSQLPKDRFSAERLKGVDSTLKIQPAELGDSAVYLCASSLAPGSYEQYFGPGTRLTVT.

The gene calls are TRBV4-1 and TRBJ2-7; D uncertain. The germline CDR1 and CDR2 sequences are MGHRA and YSYEKL. Trimming took off 0 bases at V and 5 bases at J, with 8 bases between the two ends. This CDR3 is 13 amino acids long. CDR3 loop: CASSQDTRDEQYF. CDR3 coding DNA: TGCGCCAGCAGCCAAGATACCCGGGACGAGCAGTACTTC.

V usage is TRBV7-3 and J usage is TRBJ1-1; D unresolved. Germline-derived CDR1 and CDR2 are SGHTA and FQGTGA. The CDR3 length is 13 residues. The ends were cut back, 6 bases at V and 1 base at J, with 9 bases in the middle. In DNA, the CDR3 is TGTGCCAGCAGTACCACGGGGAACACTGAAGCTTTCTTT. Translation gives CASSTTGNTEAFF.

The genes are TRBV27 and TRBJ2-7; D is uncertain. V lost 0 bases, J lost 0 bases, and 12 bases lay in between. CDR3 length: 16 amino acids. Germline V gene sequence: CDR1 MNHEY, CDR2 SMNVEV (reference sequence). CDR3 DNA: TGTGCCAGCAGTTTATCTTCGCAGCCTAGCTCCTACGAGCAGTACTTC. This sequence encodes CASSLSSQPSSYEQYF.